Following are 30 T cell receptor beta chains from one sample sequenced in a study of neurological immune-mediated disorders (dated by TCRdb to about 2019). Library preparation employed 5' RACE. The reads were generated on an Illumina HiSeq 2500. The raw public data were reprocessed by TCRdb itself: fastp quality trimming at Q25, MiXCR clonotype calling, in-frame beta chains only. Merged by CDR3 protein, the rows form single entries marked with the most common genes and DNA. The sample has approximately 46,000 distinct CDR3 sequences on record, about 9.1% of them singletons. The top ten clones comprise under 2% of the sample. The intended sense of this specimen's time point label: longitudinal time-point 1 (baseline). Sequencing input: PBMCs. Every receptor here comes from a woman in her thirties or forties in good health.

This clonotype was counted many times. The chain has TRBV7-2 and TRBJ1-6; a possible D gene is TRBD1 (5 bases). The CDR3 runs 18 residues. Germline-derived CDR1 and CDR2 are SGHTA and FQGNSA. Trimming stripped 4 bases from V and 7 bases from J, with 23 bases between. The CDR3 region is CASSSSRAGRFLNSPLHF. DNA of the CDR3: TGTGCCAGCAGCTCGAGTCGGGCAGGGAGGTTTCTAAATTCACCCCTCCACTTT. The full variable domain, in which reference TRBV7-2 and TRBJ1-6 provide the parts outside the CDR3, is GAGVSQSPSNKVTEKGKDVELRCDPISGHTALYWYRQSLGQGLEFLIYFQGNSAPDKSGLPSDRFSAERTGGSVSTLTIQRTQQEDSAVYLCASSSSRAGRFLNSPLHFGNGTRLTVT.

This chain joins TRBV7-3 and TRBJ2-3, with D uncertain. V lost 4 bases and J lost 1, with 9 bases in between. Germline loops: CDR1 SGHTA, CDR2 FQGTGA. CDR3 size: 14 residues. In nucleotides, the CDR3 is TGTGCCAGCAGCTCCGTGGTGGGCACAGATACGCAGTATTTT. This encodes CASSSVVGTDTQYF.

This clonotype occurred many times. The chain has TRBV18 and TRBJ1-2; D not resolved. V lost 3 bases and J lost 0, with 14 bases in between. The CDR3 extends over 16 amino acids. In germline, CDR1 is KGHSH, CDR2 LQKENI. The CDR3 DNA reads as TGTGCCAGCTCACCTAATGAAGGAGACGCTAACTATGGCTACACCTTC. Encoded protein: CASSPNEGDANYGYTF.

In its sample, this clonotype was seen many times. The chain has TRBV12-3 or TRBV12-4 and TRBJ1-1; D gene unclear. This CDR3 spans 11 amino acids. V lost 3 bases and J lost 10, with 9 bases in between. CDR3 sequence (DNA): TGTGCCAGCAGTTTGAGAGTTGCAGCTTTCTTT. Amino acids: CASSLRVAAFF.

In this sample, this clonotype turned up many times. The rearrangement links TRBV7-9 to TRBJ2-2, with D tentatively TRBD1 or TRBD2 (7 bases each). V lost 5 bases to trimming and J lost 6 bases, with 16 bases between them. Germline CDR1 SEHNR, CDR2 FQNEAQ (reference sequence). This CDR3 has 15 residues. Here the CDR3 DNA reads TGTGCCAGCAGCGACGTGCAGGGGGGGCCCGGGGAGCTGTTTTTT. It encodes CASSDVQGGPGELFF.

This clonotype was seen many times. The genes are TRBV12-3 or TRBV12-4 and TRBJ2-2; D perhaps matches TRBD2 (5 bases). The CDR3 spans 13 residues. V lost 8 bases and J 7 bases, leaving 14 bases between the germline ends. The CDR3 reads CASHPRGIGELFF. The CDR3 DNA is TGTGCCAGCCACCCACGAGGGATCGGGGAGCTGTTTTTT.

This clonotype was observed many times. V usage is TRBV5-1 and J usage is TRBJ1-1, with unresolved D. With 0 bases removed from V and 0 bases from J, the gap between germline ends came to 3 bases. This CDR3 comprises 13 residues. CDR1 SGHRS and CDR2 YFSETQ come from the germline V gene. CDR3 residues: CASSLVLNTEAFF. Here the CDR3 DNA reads TGCGCCAGCAGCTTGGTACTGAACACTGAAGCTTTCTTT.

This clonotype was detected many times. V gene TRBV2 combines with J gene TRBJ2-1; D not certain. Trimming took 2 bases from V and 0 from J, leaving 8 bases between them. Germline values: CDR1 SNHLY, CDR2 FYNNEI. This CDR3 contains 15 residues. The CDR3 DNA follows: TGTGCCAGCAGTGAAAACTTTAGCTCCTACAATGAGCAGTTCTTC. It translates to CASSENFSSYNEQFF.

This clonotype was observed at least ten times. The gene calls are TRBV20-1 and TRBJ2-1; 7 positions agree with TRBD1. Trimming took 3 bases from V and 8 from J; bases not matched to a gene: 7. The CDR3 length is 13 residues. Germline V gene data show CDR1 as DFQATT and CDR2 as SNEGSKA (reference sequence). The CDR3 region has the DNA TGCAGTGCTAGGACAGGGAACGATGATGAGCAGTTCTTC. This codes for CSARTGNDDEQFF.

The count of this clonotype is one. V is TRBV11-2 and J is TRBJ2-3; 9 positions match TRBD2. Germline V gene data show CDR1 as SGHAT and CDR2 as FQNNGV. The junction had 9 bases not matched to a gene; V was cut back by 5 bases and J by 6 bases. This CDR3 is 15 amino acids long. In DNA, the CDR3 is TGTGCCAGCAGCCTGCAGCGGGGGGTCGTTGATACGCAGTATTTT. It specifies CASSLQRGVVDTQYF.

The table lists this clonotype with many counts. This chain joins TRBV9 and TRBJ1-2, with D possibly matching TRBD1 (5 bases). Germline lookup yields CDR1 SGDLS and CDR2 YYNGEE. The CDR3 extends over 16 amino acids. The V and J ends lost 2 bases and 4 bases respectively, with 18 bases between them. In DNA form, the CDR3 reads TGTGCCAGCAGCGTCGCCGCAGGGCCAACCCCCTATGGCTACACCTTC. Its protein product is CASSVAAGPTPYGYTF.

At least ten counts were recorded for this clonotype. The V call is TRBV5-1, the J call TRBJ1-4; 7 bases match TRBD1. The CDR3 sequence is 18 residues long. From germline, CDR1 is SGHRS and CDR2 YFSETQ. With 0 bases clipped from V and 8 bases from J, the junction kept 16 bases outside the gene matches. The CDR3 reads CASSLDVLPDRSGEKLFF. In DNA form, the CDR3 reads TGCGCCAGCAGCTTGGATGTGTTACCGGACAGGTCTGGCGAAAAACTGTTTTTT.

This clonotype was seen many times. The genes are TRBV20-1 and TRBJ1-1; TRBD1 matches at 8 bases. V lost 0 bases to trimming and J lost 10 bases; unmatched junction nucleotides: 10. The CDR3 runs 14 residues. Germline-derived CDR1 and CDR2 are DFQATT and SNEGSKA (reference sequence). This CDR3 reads CSARDSTGAIGAFF. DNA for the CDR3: TGCAGTGCTAGAGACTCGACAGGGGCTATTGGAGCTTTCTTT.

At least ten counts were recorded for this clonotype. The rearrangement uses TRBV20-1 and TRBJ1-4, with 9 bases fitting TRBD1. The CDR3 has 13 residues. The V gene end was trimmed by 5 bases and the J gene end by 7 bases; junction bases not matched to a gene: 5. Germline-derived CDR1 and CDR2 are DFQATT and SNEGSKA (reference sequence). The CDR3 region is CSASQGAIEKLFF. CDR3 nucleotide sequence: TGCAGTGCTTCACAGGGGGCGATTGAAAAACTGTTTTTT.

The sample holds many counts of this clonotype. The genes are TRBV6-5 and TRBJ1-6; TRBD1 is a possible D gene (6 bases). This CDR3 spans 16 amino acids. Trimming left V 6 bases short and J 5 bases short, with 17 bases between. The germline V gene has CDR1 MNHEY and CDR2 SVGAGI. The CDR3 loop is CASSLSRGSDNSPLHF. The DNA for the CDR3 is TGTGCCAGCAGCCTCTCCAGGGGTTCGGATAATTCACCCCTCCACTTT.

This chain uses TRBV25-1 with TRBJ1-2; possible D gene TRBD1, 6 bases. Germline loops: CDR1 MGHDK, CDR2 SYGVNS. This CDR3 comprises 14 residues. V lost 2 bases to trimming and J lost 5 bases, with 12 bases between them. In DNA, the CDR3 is TGTGCCAGCAGTGAACGCGGGGGCGTGTATGGCTACACCTTC. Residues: CASSERGGVYGYTF.

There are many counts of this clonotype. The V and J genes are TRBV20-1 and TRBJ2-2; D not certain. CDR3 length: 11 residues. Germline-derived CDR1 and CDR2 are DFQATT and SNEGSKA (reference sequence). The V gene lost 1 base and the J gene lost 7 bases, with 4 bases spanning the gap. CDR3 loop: CSARVDGELFF. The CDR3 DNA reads TGCAGTGCTAGAGTGGACGGGGAGCTGTTTTTT.

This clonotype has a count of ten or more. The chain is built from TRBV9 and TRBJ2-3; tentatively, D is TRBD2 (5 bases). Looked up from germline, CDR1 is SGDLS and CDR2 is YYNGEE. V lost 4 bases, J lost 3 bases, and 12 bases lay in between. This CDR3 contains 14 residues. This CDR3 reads CASSLIGLTDTQYF. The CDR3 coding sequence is TGTGCCAGCAGCCTCATTGGACTGACAGATACGCAGTATTTT. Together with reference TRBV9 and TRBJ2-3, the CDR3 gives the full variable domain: DSGVTQTPKHLITATGQRVTLRCSPRSGDLSVYWYQQSLDQGLQFLIQYYNGEERAKGNILERFSAQQFPDLHSELNLSSLELGDSALYFCASSLIGLTDTQYFGPGTRLTVL.

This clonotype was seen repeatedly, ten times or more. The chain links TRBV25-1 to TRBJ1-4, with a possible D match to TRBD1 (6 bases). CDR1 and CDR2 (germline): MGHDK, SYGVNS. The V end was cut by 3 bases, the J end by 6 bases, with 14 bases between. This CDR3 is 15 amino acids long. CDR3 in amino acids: CASSDSNRVDEKLFF. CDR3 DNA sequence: TGTGCCAGCAGTGATTCGAACAGGGTTGATGAAAAACTGTTTTTT.

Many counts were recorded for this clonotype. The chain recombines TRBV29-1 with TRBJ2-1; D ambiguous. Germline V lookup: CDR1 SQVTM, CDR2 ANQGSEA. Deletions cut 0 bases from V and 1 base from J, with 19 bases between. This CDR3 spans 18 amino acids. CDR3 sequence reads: CSVEDPNVVGISYNEQFF. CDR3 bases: TGCAGCGTTGAAGATCCGAATGTGGTGGGAATTTCCTACAATGAGCAGTTCTTC.

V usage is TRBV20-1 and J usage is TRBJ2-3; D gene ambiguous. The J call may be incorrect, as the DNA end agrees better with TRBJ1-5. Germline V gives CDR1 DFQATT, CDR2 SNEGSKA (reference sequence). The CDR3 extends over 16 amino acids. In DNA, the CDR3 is TGCAGTGCTACCGACGGACTAGCGGGTCTCGGAGATACGCAGCATTTT. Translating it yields CSATDGLAGLGDTQHF.

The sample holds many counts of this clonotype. CDR3 DNA: TGTGCCACCAGCACCTTCGGGGGCTACACCTTC. Protein product: CATSTFGGYTF. The chain employs TRBV15 and TRBJ1-2; D unresolved. Trimming left V 4 bases short and J 8 bases short, with 8 bases between. Per germline, CDR1 LNHNV and CDR2 YYDKDF (reference sequence). The CDR3 totals 11 residues.

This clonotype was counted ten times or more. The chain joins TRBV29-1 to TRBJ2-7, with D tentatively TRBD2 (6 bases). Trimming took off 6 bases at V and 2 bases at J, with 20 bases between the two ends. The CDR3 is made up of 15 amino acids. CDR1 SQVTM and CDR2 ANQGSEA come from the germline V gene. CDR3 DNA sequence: TGCAGCGTGGATATCCCAGGGCGGGGCGCCTACGAGCAGTACTTC. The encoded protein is CSVDIPGRGAYEQYF.

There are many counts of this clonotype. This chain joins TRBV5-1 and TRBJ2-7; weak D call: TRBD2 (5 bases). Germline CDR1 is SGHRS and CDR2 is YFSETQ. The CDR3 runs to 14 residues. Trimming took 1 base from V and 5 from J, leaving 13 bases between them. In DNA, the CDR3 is TGCGCCAGCAGCTTGTTCGGGATTCTCGACGAGCAGTACTTC. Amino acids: CASSLFGILDEQYF.

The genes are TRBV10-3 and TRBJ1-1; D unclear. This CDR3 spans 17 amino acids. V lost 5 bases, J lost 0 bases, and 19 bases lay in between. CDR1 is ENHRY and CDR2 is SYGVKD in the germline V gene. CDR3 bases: TGTGCCATCAGTACCTATTCGACGATCCACATGAACACTGAAGCTTTCTTT. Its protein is CAISTYSTIHMNTEAFF.

The CDR3 here is CASRRDWWRVPLRRDSPLHF. CDR3 sequence (DNA): TGTGCAAGTCGCCGAGACTGGTGGAGGGTGCCCCTGAGACGGGATTCACCCCTCCACTTT. The chain combines TRBV12-2 with TRBJ1-6; TRBD1, the table's D call, lacks a check against the DNA. TRBV12-2 is a listed pseudogene. The CDR3 consists of 20 residues.

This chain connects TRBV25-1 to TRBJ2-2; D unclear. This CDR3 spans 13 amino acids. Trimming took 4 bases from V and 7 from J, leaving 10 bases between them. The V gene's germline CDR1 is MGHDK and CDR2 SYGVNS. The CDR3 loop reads CASSGASSGELFF. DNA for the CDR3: TGTGCCAGCAGTGGGGCAAGCAGCGGGGAGCTGTTTTTT.

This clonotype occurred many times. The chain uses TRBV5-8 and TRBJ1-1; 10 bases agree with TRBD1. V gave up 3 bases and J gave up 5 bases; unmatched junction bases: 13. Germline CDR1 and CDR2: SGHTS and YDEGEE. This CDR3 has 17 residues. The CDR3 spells CASSSRDRGFRRTEAFF. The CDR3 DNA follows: TGTGCCAGCAGCTCGCGGGACAGGGGATTCCGCAGGACTGAAGCTTTCTTT.

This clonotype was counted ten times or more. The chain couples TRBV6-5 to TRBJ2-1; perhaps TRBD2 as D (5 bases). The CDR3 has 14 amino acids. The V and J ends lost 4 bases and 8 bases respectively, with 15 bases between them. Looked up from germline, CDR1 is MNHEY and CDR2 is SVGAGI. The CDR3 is CASSSGTNRHEQFF. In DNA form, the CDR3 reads TGTGCCAGCAGTTCGGGAACGAATAGGCATGAGCAGTTCTTC.

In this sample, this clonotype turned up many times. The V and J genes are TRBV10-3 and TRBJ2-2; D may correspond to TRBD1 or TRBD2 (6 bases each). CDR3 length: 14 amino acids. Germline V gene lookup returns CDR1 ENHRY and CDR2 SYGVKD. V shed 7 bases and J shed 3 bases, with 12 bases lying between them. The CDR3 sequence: CAITNREDTGELFF. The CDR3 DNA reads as TGTGCCATCACCAACAGGGAGGACACCGGGGAGCTGTTTTTT.